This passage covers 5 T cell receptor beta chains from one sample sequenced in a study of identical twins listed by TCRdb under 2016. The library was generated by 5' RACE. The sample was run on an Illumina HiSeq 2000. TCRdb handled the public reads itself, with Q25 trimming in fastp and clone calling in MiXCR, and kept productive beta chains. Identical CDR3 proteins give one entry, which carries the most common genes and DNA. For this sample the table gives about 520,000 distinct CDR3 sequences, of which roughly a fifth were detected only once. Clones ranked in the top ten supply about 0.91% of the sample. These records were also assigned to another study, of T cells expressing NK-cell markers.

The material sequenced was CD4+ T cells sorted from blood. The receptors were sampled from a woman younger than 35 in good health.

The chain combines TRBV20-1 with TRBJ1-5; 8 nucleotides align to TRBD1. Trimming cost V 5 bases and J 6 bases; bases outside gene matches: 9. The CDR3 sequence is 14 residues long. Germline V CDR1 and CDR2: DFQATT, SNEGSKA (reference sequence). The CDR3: CSAGPQGASQPQHF. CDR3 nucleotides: TGCAGTGCTGGCCCTCAGGGGGCGTCTCAGCCCCAGCATTTT.

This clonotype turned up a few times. The CDR3 loop is CSAIQMSGPTDTQYF. The CDR3 DNA sequence: TGCAGTGCTATCCAGATGAGCGGGCCCACAGATACGCAGTATTTT. This chain connects TRBV20-1 to TRBJ2-3, with D tentatively TRBD2 (6 bases). V was clipped by 4 bases and J by 2 bases, with 16 bases between them. This CDR3 contains 15 residues. Germline-derived CDR1 and CDR2 are DFQATT and SNEGSKA (reference sequence).

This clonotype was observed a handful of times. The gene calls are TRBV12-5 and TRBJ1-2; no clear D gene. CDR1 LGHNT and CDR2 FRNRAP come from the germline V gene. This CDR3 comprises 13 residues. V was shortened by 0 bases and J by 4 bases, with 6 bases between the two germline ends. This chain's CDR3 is CASGLVMGYGYTF. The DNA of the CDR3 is TGTGCTAGTGGTTTGGTAATGGGCTATGGCTACACCTTC.

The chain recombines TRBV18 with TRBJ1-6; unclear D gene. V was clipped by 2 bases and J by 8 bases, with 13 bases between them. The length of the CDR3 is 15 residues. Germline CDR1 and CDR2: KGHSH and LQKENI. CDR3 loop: CASSPTEGLDSPLHF. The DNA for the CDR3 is TGTGCCAGCTCACCAACGGAAGGGCTTGATTCACCCCTCCACTTT.

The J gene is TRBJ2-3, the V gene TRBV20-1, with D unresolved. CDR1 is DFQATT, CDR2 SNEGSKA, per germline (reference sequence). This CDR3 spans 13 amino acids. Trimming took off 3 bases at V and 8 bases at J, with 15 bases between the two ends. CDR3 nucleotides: TGCAGTGCTAGGCCCTTTGGTGGTTCTACGCAGTATTTT. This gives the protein CSARPFGGSTQYF.